Reported below is one TCR beta chain. This entry comes from a study of blood T cell repertoires in COVID-19. Trimming left V 3 bases short and J 2 bases short, with 11 bases between. The germline V gene encodes CDR1 SGDLS and CDR2 YYNGEE. This CDR3 comprises 14 residues. Assay: immunoSEQ multiplex PCR; the TCRdb copy retains only in-frame clones and omits some. The sample records about 240,000 clones, 83% being singletons. During the 2 weeks before they entered the study, exposed participants had met someone with a PCR-confirmed or clinician-diagnosed COVID-19 case. This sequence was found in a middle-aged woman who had been exposed to COVID-19. The specimen was PBMCs or T cells enriched from blood (not recorded which). The chain joins TRBV9 to TRBJ1-1; tentative D call: TRBD1 (5 bases). The CDR3 nucleotides are TGTGCCAGCAGCGCATTGACAGTCAACACTGAAGCTTTCTTT. Protein product: CASSALTVNTEAFF.